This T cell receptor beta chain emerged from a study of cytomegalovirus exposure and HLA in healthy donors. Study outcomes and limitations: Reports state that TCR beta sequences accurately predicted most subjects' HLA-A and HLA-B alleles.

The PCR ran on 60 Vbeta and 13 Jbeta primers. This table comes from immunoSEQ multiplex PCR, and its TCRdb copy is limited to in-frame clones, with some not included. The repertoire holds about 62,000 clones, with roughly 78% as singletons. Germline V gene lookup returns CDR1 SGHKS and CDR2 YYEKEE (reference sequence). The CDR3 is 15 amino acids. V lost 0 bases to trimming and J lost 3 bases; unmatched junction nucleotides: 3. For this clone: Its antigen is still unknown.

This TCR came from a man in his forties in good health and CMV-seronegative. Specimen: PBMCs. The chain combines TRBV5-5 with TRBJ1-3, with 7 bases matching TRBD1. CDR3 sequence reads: CASSLEGGSGNTIYF. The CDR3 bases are TGTGCCAGCAGCTTGGAAGGGGGCAGTGGAAACACCATATATTTT.